This T cell receptor (beta chain) is drawn from a study of T-cell memory formation after mild COVID-19. TCRdb re-called the 5' RACE reads through MiXCR, storing one row per CDR3 protein. The sample lists approximately 350,000 distinct CDR3 sequences, approximately 15% occurring once. This clonotype was observed a few times. The germline gives CDR1 SGDLS, CDR2 YYNGEE. The CDR3 runs to 12 residues. The V gene lost 4 bases and the J gene lost 3 bases, with 8 bases spanning the gap. This receptor was obtained from a man aged 18 to 29 who had mild COVID-19 (a few samples of this study predate the infection). Cell type and time point are not known. Sequencing input: PBMCs or a T cell subset sorted from them (not recorded which). The rearrangement joins TRBV9 to TRBJ2-7; D call uncertain. Written as DNA, the CDR3 is TGTGCCAGCAGCACACACCACTACGAGCAGTACTTC. It translates to CASSTHHYEQYF.